This T cell receptor beta chain was sequenced for a study of T cell responses to AZD1222 COVID-19 vaccine. About this clone itself: Its antigen is not known.

Using immunoSEQ multiplex PCR, the repertoire was profiled, and TCRdb retains in-frame clones only, with some absent. The sample has more than 50,000 clones; about 90% are singletons. The CDR3 runs 14 residues. The germline V gene has CDR1 SNHLY and CDR2 FYNNEI. Unmatched junction bases numbered 7, after V lost 2 bases and J lost 7 bases. Notes on the study in general: Donors skewed white British and female; clonal diversity was possibly underestimated. Samples come after the peak T cell response, not at day 14.

The rearrangement links TRBV2 to TRBJ1-1, with TRBD1 matching 7 bases. The material was peripheral blood, obtained on day 0 of AZD1222 vaccination. The receptor was derived from an adult in good health. The CDR3 DNA reads TGTGCCAGCAGTGAATTCCTAGGGGGCCGTGAAGCTTTCTTT. Translated: CASSEFLGGREAFF. Based on the CDR3 plus reference TRBV2 and TRBJ1-1, the full variable domain is EPEVTQTPSHQVTQMGQEVILRCVPISNHLYFYWYRQILGQKVEFLVSFYNNEISEKSEIFDDQFSVERPDGSNFTLKIRSTKLEDSAMYFCASSEFLGGREAFFGQGTRLTVV.